This TCR beta chain was recovered during a study of blood T cell repertoires in COVID-19. Study details: T cells, B-cell-depleted T cells, or PBMCs provided the cDNA or gDNA that served as material.

This table comes from immunoSEQ multiplex PCR, and its TCRdb copy is limited to in-frame clones, with some not included. The sample has 75,000 to 85,000 clones, 88% seen once. J lost 4 bases, V lost 3 bases, and 4 bases had no gene match. Germline CDR1 is ENHRY and CDR2 is SYGVKD. The length of the CDR3 is 14 residues. The material sequenced was peripheral blood. This chain joins TRBV10-3 and TRBJ1-1; 8 bases fit TRBD1. The sequence derives from a human donor in a cohort sampled during active COVID-19. Here the CDR3 DNA reads TGTGCCATCAGTGAAGACAGGGGAGGCACTGAAGCTTTCTTT. Its protein is CAISEDRGGTEAFF.